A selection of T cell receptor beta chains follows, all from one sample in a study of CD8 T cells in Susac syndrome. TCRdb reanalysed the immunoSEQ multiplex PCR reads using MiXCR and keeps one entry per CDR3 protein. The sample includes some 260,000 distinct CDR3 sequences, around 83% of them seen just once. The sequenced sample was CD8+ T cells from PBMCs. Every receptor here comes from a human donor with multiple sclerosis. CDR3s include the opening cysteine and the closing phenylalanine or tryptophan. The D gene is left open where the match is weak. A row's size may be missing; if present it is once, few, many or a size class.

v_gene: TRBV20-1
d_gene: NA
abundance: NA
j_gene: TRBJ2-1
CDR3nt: TGCAGTGCTAGAGCCGCCCCGGACTCGGCGGAGTTCTTC
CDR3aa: CSARAAPDSAEFF

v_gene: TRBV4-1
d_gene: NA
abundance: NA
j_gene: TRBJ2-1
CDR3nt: TGCGCCAGCAGCCATTTTGGGACCGCGACAACGGAGCAGTTCTTC
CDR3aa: CASSHFGTATTEQFF

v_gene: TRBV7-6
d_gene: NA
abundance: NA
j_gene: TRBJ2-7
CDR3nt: TGTGCCAGCAGCCAGGGGGGTACGGGATACGAGCAGTACTTC
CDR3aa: CASSQGGTGYEQYF

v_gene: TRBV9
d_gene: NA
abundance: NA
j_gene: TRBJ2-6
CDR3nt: TGTGCCAGCAGCGTAAGGGGGGCCCTCAACGTCCTGACTTTC
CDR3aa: CASSVRGALNVLTF

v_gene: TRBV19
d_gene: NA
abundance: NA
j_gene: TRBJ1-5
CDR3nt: TGTGCCAGTAGGACCTTCGGAGGAGAGGATCAGCCCCAGCATTTT
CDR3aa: CASRTFGGEDQPQHF

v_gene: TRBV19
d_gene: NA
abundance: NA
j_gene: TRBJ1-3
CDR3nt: TGTGCCAGTAGTATCATGGGAACTGGAAACACCATATATTTT
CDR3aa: CASSIMGTGNTIYF

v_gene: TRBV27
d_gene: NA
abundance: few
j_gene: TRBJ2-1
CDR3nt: TGTGCCAGCAGTTTGGCAGGGGACTACAATGAGCAGTTCTTC
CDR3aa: CASSLAGDYNEQFF

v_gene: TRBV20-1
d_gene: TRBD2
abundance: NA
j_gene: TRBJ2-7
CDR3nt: TGCAGTGCTATACTAGCGGGACTCAGGTCCTACGAGCAGTACTTC
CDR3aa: CSAILAGLRSYEQYF

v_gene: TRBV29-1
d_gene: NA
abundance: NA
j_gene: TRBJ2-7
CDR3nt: TGCAGCGCACGCGACAGAGATTCCTTCTACGAGCAGTACTTC
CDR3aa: CSARDRDSFYEQYF

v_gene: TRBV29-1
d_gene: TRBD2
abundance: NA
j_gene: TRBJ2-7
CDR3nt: TGCAGCGTGTGGTCCGGGACTAACTACAAGCAGTACTTC
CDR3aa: CSVWSGTNYKQYF

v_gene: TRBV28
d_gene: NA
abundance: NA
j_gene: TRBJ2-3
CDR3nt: TGTGCCAGCGGATCTAGCACAGATACGCAGTATTTT
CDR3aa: CASGSSTDTQYF

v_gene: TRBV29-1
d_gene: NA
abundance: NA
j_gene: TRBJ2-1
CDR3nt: TGCAGCGTTGAAGTCGGTGGCAATGAGCAGTTCTTC
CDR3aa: CSVEVGGNEQFF

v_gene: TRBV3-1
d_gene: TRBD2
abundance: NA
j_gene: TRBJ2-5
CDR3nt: TGTGCCAGCAGTCCCGAAGGACTAGCGGGAATGAGGGAGACCCAGTACTTC
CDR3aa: CASSPEGLAGMRETQYF

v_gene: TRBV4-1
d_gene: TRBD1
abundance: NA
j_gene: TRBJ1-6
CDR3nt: TGCGCCAGCAGCCAAAAGCAGGGGGCTGGGTCACCCCTCCACTTT
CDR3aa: CASSQKQGAGSPLHF

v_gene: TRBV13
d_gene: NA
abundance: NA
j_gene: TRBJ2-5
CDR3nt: TGTGCCAGCAGCTCCTCCGGGTCACAACTACAAGAGACCCAGTACTTC
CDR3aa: CASSSSGSQLQETQYF

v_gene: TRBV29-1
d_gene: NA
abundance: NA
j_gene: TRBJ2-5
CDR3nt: TGCAGCGTTGACAGGGGGGGAGAGACCCAGTACTTC
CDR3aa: CSVDRGGETQYF

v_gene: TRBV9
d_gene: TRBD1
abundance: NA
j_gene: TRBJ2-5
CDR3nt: TGTGCCAGCAGCGCCCAGGGGGCTCCCCAAGAGGCCCAGTACTTC
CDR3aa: CASSAQGAPQEAQYF

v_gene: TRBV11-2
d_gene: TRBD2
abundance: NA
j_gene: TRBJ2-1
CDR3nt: TGTGCCAGCAGCTTAGCGGCTAGCGGGAGGTATCAGAACAATGAGCAGTTCTTC
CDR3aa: CASSLAASGRYQNNEQFF

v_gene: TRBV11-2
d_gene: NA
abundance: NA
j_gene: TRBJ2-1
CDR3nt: TGTGCCAGCAGCTTTCCCCGGACGAGCTACAATGAGCAGTTCTTC
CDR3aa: CASSFPRTSYNEQFF

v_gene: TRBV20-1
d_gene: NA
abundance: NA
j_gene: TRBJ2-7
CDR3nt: TGCAGTGCTCTGACTAGTAACTACGAGCAGTACTTC
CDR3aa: CSALTSNYEQYF

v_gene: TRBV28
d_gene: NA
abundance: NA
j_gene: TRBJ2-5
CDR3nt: TGTGCCAGCAGTTCTTTAGGGTCCGATGCCGAGACCCAGTACTTC
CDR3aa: CASSSLGSDAETQYF

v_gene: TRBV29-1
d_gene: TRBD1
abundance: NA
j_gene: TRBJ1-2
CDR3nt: TGCAGCGTCTCAGGACAGGGGGGCTATGGCTACACCTTC
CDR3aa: CSVSGQGGYGYTF

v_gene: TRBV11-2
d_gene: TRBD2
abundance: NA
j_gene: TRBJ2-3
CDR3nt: TGTGCCAGCAGCTTAGGAGTTCTTAGCGGGGTCACAGATACGCAGTATTTT
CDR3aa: CASSLGVLSGVTDTQYF

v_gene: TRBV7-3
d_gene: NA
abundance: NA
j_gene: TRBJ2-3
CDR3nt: TGTGCCAGCAGTTTTCGGGGGGCTAGCACAGATACGCAGTATTTT
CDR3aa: CASSFRGASTDTQYF

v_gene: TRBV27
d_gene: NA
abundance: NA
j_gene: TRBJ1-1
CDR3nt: TGTGCCAGCCCCCCCGGGGATAACACTGAAGCTTTCTTT
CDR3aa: CASPPGDNTEAFF

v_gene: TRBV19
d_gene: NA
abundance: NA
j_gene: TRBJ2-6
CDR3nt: TGTGCCAGTAGACTCCTCCGGTTCTCTGGGGCCAACGTCCTGACTTTC
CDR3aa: CASRLLRFSGANVLTF

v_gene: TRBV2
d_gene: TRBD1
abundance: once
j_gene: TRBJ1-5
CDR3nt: TGTGCCAGCAAGGGACAGGGGGCGAGGGGTGAACAGCCCCAGCATTTT
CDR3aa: CASKGQGARGEQPQHF

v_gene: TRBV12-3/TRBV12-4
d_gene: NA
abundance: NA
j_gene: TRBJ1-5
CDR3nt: TGTGCCAGCAGTTCCCTTGGAATTCGTTTCAAGCCCCAGCATTTT
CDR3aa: CASSSLGIRFKPQHF

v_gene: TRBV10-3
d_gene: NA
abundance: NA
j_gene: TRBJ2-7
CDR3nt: TGTGCCATCAGTCCGGGCCATACCTACGAGCAGTACTTC
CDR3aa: CAISPGHTYEQYF

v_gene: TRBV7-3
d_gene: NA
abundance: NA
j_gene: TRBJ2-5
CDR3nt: TGTGCCAGCAGCTTAAGGGGAAAGTGGGGGGAGACCCAGTACTTC
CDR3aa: CASSLRGKWGETQYF

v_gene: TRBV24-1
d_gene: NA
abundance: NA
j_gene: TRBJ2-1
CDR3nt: TGTGCCACCAGTGATTTAGGGACATCGTACAATGAGCAGTTCTTC
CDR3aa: CATSDLGTSYNEQFF

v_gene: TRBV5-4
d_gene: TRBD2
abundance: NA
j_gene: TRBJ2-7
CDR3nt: TGTGCCAGCAGCACACTCTCGACTAGCCAAGACCGGTACGAGCAGTACTTC
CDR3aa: CASSTLSTSQDRYEQYF

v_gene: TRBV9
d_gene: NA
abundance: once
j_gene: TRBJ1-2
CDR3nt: TGTGCCAGCAGCCCGACAGCGGCCGGAAACTATGGCTACACCTTC
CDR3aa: CASSPTAAGNYGYTF

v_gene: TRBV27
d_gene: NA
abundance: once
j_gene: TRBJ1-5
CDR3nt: TGTGCCAGCAGTTTATACACGAATCAGCCCCAGCATTTT
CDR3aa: CASSLYTNQPQHF

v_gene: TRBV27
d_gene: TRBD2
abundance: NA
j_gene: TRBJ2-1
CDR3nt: TGTGCCAGCAGTTTATGGTCTGGGACTAGCGGGAGCCGTGAGCAGTTCTTC
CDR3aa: CASSLWSGTSGSREQFF

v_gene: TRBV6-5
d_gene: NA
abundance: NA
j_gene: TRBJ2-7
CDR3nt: TGTGCCAGCAGTTACGAGGGAGACTCCTACGAGCAGTACTTC
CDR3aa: CASSYEGDSYEQYF

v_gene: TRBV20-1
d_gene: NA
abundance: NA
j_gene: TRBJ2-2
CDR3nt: TGCAGTGCTAGAGATCGTGACAGCGGTGGGGAGCTGTTTTTT
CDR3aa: CSARDRDSGGELFF

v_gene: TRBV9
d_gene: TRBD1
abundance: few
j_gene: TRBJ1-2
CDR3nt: TGTGCCAGCAGCGTAGGACAGGGGGCTGTCTATGGCTACACCTTC
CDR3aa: CASSVGQGAVYGYTF

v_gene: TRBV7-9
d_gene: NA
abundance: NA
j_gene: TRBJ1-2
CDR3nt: TGTGCCAGCAGCTTAGGGCCTGTCTATGGCTACACCTTC
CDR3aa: CASSLGPVYGYTF

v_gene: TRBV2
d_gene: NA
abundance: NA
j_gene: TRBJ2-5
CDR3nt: TGTGGCCCCTGGAGTAGAGAGACCCAGTACTTC
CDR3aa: CGPWSRETQYF

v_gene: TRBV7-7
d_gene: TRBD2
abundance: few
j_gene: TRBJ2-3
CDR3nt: TGTGCTAGCAGCTTAACTAGCGGGAGGAGAGATACGCAGTATTTT
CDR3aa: CASSLTSGRRDTQYF

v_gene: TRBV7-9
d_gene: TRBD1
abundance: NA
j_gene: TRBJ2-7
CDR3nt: TGTGCCAGCAGCGGAGGAGCCGGGACAGGGGATGGCTACGAGCAGTACTTC
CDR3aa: CASSGGAGTGDGYEQYF

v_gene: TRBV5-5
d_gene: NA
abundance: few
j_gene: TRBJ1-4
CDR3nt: TGTGCCAGCAGCTGGACGGAAGCAACTAATGAAAAACTGTTTTTT
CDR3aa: CASSWTEATNEKLFF

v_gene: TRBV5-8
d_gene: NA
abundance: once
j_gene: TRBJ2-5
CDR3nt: TGTGCCAGCAGCTTCGAGAGGGCCGACCAAGAGACCCAGTACTTC
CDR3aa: CASSFERADQETQYF

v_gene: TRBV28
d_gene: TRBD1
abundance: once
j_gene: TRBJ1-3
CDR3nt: TGTGCCAGCAGATCAAACCTACAGGGGGCCACTGGAAACACCATATATTTT
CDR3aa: CASRSNLQGATGNTIYF

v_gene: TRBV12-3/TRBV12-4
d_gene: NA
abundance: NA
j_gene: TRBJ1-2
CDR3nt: TGTGCCAGCAGTCGACAGGCCCTCTATGGCTACACCTTC
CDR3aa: CASSRQALYGYTF

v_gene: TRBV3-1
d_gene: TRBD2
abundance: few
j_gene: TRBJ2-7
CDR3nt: TGTGCCAGCAGCCAAGGGCCAGCGGGAATAACCTACGAGCAGTACTTC
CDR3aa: CASSQGPAGITYEQYF

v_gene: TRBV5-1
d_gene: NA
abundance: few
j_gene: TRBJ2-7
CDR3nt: TGCGCCAGCAGTCAGGAACTAGCCTACGAGCAGTACTTC
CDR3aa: CASSQELAYEQYF

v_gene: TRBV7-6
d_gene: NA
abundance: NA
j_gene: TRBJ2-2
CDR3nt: TGTGCCAGCAGCCCCGTCGGGGTTCTGAACACCGGGGAGCTGTTTTTT
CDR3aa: CASSPVGVLNTGELFF

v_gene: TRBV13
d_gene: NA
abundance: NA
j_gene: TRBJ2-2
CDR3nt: TGTGCCAGCAGCCTTCAACGAGGCTGGAACACCGGGGAGCTGTTTTTT
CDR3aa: CASSLQRGWNTGELFF

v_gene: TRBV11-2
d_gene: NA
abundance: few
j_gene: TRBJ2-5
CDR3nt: TGTGCCAGCAGCTCGTCCGGGGTCAACTTC
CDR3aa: CASSSSGVNF